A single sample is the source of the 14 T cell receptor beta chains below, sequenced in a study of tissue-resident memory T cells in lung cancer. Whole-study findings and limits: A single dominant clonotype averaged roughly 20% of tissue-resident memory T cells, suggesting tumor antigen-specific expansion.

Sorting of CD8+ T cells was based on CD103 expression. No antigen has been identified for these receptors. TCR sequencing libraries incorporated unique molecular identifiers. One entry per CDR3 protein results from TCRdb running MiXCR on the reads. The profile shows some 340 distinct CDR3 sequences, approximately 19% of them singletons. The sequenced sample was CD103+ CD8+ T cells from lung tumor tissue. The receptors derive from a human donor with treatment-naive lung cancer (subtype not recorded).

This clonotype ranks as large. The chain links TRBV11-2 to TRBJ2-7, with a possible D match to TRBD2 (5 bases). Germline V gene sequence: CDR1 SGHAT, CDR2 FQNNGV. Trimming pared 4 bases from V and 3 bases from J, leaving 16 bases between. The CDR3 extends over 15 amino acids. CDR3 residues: CASSSFSGLGYEQYF. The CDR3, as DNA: TGTGCCAGCAGCTCCTTTTCGGGGTTGGGCTACGAGCAGTACTTC.

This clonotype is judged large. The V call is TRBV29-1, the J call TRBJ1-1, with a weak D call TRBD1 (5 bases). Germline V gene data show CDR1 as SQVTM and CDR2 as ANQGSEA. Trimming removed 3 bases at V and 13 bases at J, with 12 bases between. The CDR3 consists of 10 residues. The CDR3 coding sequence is TGCAGCGTTGAGGAAGGGGAGCTTTTCTTT. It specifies CSVEEGELFF. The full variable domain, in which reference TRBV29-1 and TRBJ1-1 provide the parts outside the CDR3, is SAVISQKPSRDICQRGTSLTIQCQVDSQVTMMFWYRQQPGQSLTLIATANQGSEATYESGFVIDKFPISRPNLTFSTLTVSNMSPEDSSIYLCSVEEGELFFGQGTRLTVV.

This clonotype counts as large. The CDR3 loop is CSVEGRTSSSYNEQFF. The CDR3 coding sequence is TGCAGCGTTGAAGGCCGGACCTCCAGCTCCTACAATGAGCAGTTCTTC. V is TRBV29-1 and J is TRBJ2-1; D not certain. With 1 base removed from V and 0 bases from J, the gap between germline ends came to 13 bases. Per the germline V gene, CDR1 is SQVTM and CDR2 is ANQGSEA. The CDR3 totals 16 residues.

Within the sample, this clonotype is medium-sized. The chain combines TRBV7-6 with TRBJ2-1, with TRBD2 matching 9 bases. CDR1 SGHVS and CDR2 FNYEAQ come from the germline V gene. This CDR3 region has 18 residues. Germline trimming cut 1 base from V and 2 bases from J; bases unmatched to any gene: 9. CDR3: CASSLGERLAVTYNEQFF. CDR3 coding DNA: TGTGCCAGCAGCTTAGGGGAGCGACTAGCGGTTACCTACAATGAGCAGTTCTTC.

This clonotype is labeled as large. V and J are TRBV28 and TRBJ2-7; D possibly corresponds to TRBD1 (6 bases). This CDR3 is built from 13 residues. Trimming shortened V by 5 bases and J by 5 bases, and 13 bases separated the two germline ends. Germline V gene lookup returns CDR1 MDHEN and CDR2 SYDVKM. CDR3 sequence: CASSPTGFNEQYF. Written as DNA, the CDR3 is TGTGCCAGCAGTCCTACAGGGTTCAACGAGCAGTACTTC.

The CDR3 reads CASRGGGFGTDTQYF. CDR3 nucleotide sequence: TGTGCCAGCAGGGGGGGGGGCTTTGGAACAGATACGCAGTATTTT. The chain couples TRBV2 to TRBJ2-3, with D possibly TRBD2 on 7 matching bases. Germline V lookup: CDR1 SNHLY, CDR2 FYNNEI. The V gene lost 6 bases and the J gene lost 3 bases, with 16 bases spanning the gap. CDR3 size: 15 residues.

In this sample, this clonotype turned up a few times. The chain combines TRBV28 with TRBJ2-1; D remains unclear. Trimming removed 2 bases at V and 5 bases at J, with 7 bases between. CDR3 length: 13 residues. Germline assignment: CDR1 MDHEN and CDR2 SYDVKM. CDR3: CASSLPPHNEQFF. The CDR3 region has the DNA TGTGCCAGCAGTTTACCCCCACACAATGAGCAGTTCTTC.

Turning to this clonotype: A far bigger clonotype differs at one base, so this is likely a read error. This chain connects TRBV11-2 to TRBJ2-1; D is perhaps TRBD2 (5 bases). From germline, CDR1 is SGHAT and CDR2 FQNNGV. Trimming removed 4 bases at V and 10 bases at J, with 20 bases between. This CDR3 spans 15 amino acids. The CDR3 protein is CASSSFSGLGYEQFF. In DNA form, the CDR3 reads TGTGCCAGCAGCTCCTTTTCGGGGTTGGGCTACGAGCAGTTCTTC.

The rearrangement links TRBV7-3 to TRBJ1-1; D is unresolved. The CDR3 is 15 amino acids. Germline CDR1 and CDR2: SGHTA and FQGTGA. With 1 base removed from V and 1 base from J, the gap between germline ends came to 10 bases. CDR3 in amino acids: CASSLIGVGNTEAFF. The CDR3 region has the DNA TGTGCCAGCAGCTTAATCGGGGTTGGGAACACTGAAGCTTTCTTT.

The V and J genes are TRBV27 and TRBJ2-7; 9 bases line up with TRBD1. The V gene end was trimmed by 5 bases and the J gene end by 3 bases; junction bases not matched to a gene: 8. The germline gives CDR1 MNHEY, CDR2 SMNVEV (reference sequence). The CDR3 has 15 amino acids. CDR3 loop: CASSGGDRAFYEQYF. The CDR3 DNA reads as TGTGCCAGCAGTGGAGGGGACAGGGCTTTCTACGAGCAGTACTTC.

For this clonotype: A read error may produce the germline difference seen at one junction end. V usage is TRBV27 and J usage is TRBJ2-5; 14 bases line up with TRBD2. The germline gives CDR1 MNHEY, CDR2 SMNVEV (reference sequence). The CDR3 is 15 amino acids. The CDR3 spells CAISRGLAGVNEQYF. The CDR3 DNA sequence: TGTGCCATCAGTAGGGGACTAGCGGGAGTCAATGAGCAGTACTTC.

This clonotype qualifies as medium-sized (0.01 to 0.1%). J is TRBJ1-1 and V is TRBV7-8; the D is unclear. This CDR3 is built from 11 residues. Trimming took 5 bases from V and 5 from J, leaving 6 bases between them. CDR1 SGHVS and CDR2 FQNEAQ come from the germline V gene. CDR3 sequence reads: CASSPRTEAFF. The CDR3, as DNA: TGTGCCAGCAGCCCCCGGACTGAAGCTTTCTTT.

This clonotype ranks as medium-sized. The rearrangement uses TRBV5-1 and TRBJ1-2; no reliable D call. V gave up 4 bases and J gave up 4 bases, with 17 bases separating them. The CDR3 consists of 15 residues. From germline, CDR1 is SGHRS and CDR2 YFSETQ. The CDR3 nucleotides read TGCGCCAGCAGCCCAACCGGGCCAAAGATCTATGGCTACACCTTC. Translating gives CASSPTGPKIYGYTF.

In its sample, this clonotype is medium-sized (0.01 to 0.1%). Here the CDR3 DNA reads TGTGCCAGCAGTTTATGGCAGGGAACGAACACCGGGGAGCTGTTTTTT. It is translated as CASSLWQGTNTGELFF. The chain links TRBV28 to TRBJ2-2, with TRBD1 as a possible D gene (5 bases). V was cut by 0 bases and J by 0 bases, with 8 bases left in between. Germline-derived CDR1 and CDR2 are MDHEN and SYDVKM. This CDR3 is 16 amino acids long.